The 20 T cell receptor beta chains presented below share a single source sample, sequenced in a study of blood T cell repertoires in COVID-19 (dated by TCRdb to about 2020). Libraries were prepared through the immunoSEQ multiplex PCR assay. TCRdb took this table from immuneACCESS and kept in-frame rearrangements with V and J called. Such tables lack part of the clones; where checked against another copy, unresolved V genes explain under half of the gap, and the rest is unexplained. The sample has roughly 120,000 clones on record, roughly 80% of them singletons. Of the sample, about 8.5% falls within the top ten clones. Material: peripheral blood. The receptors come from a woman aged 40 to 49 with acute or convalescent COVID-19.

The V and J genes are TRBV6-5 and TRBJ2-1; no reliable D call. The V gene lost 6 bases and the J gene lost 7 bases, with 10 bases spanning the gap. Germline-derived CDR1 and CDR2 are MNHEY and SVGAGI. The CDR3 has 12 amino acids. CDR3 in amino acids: CASSNRYNEQFF. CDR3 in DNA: TGTGCCAGCAGCAACCGGTATAATGAGCAGTTCTTC.

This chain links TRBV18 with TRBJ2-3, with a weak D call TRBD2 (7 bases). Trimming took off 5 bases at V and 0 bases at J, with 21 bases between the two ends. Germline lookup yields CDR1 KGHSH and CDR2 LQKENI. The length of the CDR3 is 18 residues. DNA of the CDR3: TGTGCCAGCTCAGGCGTACCGGTCGCGGGGGCCAGCACAGATACGCAGTATTTT. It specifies CASSGVPVAGASTDTQYF.

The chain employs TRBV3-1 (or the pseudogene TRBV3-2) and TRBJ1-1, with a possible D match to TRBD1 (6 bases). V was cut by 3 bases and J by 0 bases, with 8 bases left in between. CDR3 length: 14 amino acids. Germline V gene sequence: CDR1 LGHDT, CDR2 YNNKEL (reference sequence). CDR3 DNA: TGTGCCAGCAGCCAGGGGGACATGAACACTGAAGCTTTCTTT. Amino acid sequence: CASSQGDMNTEAFF.

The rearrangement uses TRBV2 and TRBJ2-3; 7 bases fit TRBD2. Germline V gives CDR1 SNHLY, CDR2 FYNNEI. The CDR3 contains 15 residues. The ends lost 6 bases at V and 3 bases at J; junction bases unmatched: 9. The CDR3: CASRQSPSGTDTQYF. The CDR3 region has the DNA TGTGCCAGCAGACAGAGCCCTAGCGGTACAGATACGCAGTATTTT.

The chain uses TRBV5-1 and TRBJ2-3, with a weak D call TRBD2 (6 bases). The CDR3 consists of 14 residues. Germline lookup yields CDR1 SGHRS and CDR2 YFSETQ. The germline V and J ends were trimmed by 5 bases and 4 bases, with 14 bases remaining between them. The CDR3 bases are TGCGCCAGCAGGGAGGGCCGGAGTGCAGATACGCAGTATTTT. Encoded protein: CASREGRSADTQYF.

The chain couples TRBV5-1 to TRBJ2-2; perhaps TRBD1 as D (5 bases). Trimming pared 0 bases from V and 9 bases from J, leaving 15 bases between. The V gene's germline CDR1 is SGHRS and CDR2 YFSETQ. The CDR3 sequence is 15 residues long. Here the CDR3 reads CASSLESQGARELFF. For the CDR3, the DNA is TGCGCCAGCAGCTTGGAATCCCAAGGGGCAAGGGAGCTGTTTTTT. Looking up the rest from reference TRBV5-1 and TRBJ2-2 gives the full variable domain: KAGVTQTPRYLIKTRGQQVTLSCSPISGHRSVSWYQQTPGQGLQFLFEYFSETQRNKGNFPGRFSGRQFSNSRSEMNVSTLELGDSALYLCASSLESQGARELFFGEGSRLTVL.

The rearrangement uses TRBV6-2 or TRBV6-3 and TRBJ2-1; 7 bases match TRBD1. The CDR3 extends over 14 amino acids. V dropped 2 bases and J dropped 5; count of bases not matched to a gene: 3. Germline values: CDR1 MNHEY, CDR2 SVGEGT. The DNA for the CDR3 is TGTGCCAGCAGTTACGGGACAGCGAACAATGAGCAGTTCTTC. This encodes CASSYGTANNEQFF.

CDR3 coding DNA: TGTGCCAGCAGTGAATTGGGGCGCGGCACCGGGGAGCTGTTTTTT. Protein product: CASSELGRGTGELFF. The rearrangement joins TRBV6-1 to TRBJ2-2; maybe TRBD1 (5 bases). The germline gives CDR1 MNHNS, CDR2 SASEGT. Trimming took off 2 bases at V and 4 bases at J, with 11 bases between the two ends. The length of the CDR3 is 15 residues.

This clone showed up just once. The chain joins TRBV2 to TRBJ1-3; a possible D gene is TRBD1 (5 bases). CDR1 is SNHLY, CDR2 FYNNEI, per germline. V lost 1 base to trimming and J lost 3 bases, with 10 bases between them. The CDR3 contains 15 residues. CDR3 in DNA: TGTGCCAGCAGTGAAGGGGGTCAGGGTGGAAACACCATATATTTT. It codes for CASSEGGQGGNTIYF.

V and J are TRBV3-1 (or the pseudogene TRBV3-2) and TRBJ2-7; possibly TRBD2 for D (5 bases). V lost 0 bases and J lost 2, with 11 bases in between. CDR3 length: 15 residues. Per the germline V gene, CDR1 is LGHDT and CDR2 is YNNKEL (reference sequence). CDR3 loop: CASSQDLGGPYEQYF. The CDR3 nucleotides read TGTGCCAGCAGCCAAGATCTCGGCGGGCCCTACGAGCAGTACTTC.

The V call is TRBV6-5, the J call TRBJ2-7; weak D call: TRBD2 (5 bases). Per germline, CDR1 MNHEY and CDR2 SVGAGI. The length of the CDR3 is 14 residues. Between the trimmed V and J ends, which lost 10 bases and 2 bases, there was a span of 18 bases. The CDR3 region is CATKMRGHTYEQYF. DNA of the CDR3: TGTGCCACCAAGATGAGAGGGCATACCTACGAGCAGTACTTC.

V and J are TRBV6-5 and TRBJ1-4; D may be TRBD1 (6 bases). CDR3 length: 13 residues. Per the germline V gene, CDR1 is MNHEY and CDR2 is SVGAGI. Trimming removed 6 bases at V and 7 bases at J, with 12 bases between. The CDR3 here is CASRRGGGEKLFF. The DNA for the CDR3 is TGTGCCAGCAGGAGGGGGGGTGGTGAAAAACTGTTTTTT.

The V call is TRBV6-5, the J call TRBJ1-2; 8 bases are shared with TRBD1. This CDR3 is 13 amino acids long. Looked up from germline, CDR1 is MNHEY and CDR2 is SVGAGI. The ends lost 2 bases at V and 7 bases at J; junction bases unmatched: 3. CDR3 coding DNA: TGTGCCAGCAGTTACAATGGACAGGGTGGCTACACCTTC. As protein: CASSYNGQGGYTF.

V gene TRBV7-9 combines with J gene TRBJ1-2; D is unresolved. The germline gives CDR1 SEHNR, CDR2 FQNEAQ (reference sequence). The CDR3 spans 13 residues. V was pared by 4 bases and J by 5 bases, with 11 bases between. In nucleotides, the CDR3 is TGTGCCAGCAGCTCGCAGGTCCTATATGGCTACACCTTC. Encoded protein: CASSSQVLYGYTF.

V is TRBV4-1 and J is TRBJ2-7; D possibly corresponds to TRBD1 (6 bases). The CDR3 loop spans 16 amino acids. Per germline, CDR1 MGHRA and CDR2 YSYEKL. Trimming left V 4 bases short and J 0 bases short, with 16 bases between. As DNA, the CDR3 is TGCGCCAGCAGCCGTGTCACAGGGCTGAGCTCCTACGAGCAGTACTTC. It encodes CASSRVTGLSSYEQYF.

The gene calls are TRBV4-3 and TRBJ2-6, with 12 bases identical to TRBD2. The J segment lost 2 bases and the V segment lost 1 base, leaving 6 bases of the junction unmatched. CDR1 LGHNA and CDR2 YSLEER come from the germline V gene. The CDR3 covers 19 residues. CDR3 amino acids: CASSQVSSGGATGANVLTF. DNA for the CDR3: TGCGCCAGCAGCCAAGTTTCTAGCGGGGGGGCAACTGGGGCCAACGTCCTGACTTTC.

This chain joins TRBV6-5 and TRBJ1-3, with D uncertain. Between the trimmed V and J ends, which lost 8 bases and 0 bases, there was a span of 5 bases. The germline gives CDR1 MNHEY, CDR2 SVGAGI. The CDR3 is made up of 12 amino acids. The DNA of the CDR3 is TGTGCCAGCTACAGCTCTGGAAACACCATATATTTT. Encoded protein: CASYSSGNTIYF.

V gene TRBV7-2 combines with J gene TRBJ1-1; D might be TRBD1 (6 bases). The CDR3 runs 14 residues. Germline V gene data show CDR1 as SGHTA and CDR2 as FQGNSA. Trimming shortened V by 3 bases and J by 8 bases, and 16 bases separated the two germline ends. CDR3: CASSFDSMDREAFF. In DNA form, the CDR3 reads TGTGCCAGCAGCTTCGACTCGATGGACAGAGAAGCTTTCTTT.

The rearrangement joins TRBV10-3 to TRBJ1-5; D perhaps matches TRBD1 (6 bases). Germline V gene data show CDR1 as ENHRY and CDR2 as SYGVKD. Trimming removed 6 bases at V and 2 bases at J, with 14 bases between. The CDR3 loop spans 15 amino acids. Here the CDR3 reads CAIRKGGEGNQPQHF. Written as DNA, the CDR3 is TGTGCCATCAGGAAGGGGGGGGAGGGCAATCAGCCCCAGCATTTT.

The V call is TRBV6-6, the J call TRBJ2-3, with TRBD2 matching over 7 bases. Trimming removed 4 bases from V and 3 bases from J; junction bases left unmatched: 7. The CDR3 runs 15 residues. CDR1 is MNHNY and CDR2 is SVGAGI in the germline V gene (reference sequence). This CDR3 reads CASSLGTIRTDTQYF. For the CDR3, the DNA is TGTGCCAGCAGTTTGGGGACTATAAGGACAGATACGCAGTATTTT.